This T cell receptor beta chain stems from a study of T cells in Graves' hyperthyroidism and ophthalmopathy (dated by TCRdb to about 2019). Study-level background: Peripheral blood was sampled at the time of initial diagnosis, prior to any treatment. A discovery cohort of 95 to 100 patients, roughly 43 with Graves' ophthalmopathy and more than 55 with stable Graves' hyperthyroidism, was used to find distinguishing TCR V-J signatures. An independent validation cohort of under 20 hyperthyroidism patients and approximately 16 patients who later progressed to ophthalmopathy tested prospective prediction of ophthalmopathy. For training and testing, the 100 patients in the discovery cohort were randomly divided in a 7:3 ratio. Thyroid tissue and blood T-cell repertoires from roughly 6 Graves' hyperthyroidism patients were also compared in the study. After blood sampling, hyperthyroidism patients were treated with methimazole at a starting dose of 30 mg daily, and ophthalmopathy patients were treated with high-dose intravenous methylprednisolone. According to the paper, TCR Vbeta CDR3 sequencing was carried out on 135 peripheral blood samples, which came from fewer than 50 ophthalmopathy, approximately 78 hyperthyroidism and 17 progressor patients.

This clonotype has ten or more counts. Its antigen is not yet known. No base qualities exist here, and no much larger clone lies one base off it. Hyperthyroidism patients were newly diagnosed, had a disease duration of under 2 months, and were aged 18 to 65 years. The study excluded patients with uncontrolled infections, other autoimmune diseases, pregnancy or lactation. Diagnoses relied on clinical symptoms, serum thyroxine and TRAb, thyroid ultrasound and orbital computed tomography. Blood from progressor patients was drawn when they were first diagnosed with hyperthyroidism, before any ophthalmopathy symptoms appeared. PBMCs were separated from around 9.1 ml of fresh peripheral blood using Ficoll-Paque density gradient centrifugation. Progressor patients were initially diagnosed with Graves' hyperthyroidism and developed ophthalmopathy during follow-up. Total RNA was extracted using Trizol reagent, and RNA quality was assessed on an Agilent 2100 Bioanalyzer.

Amplification of TCR beta CDR3 regions was carried out from RNA transcripts. The TCR CDR3 was subjected to a first round of RT-PCR using the HTBI primer set and the Qiagen OneStep RT-PCR kit. Libraries were constructed in a second round of multiplex PCR, after which size selection and purification were carried out. The libraries were sequenced on an Illumina HiSeq2000 using paired-end 100 bp reads. The paper's data handling went like this. SOAPnuke was used to process the raw data, with reads discarded if the reads contained adapters or uncalled bases, had a mean Phred below 15, or lacked an exact constant-primer or identifier match. High-quality paired reads were merged using COPE v1.2.5, and each unique nucleotide sequence was defined as a clonotype. MiTCR v1.1 was used to align the clonotypes against IMGT TRBV, TRBD and TRBJ reference segments. Analysis was restricted to V-J combinations with a frequency above 0.0001, which covered 98% to 99.2% of repertoires. A TCS score was defined as the ratio between F50 (clonal expansion) and ExV (chaos), using BLOSUM62-based TCRdist between CDR3 peptides within each V-J. Welch's t-statistics and random forest reduced just over 500 V-J features to about 13, which were used in a naive Bayes classifier (R e1071). TCRdb took the public reads, trimmed them with fastp at Q25, ran MiXCR for clone calling and kept in-frame beta chains. Rows are combined by CDR3 protein, so each entry shows the most common genes and DNA. What appears here as the V and J calls and clone size reflects TCRdb's work, not the paper's. The sample table records roughly 180,000 distinct CDR3 sequences; about 9.4% of these occur just once. The ten largest clones represent around 21% of the sample.

What the authors observed across the whole study: A 13 V-J signature model separated ophthalmopathy from stable hyperthyroidism, with roughly 88% sensitivity and 81.08% specificity in cross-validation and 80%/75% in testing. In validation, the model predicted progression to ophthalmopathy a median of approximately 6.6 months before onset, with over 60% sensitivity and more than 72% specificity. Most expanded thyroid clonotypes (frequency above 0.001) were also found in blood, which suggests that blood repertoires may mirror thyroid immune responses. No statistical method was used to set the sample size in advance, and investigators knew the group allocation.

The sample consisted of blood. The clonotype was recovered from a woman younger than 35 with Graves' hyperthyroidism that later progressed to Graves' ophthalmopathy.

This receptor carries the CDR3 CASSTGTAQLAKNIQYF. The nucleotide sequence reads TGTGCCAGCAGTACCGGGACAGCCCAATTAGCCAAAAACATTCAGTACTTC. Recombination connected TRBV28 to TRBJ2-4; 7 junctional bases match TRBD1. Germline trimming: 5 bases from V, 0 bases from J; junction bases outside gene matches: 10. The germline V gene supplies CDR1 MDHEN and CDR2 SYDVKM. The CDR3 contains 17 residues, cysteine and phenylalanine counted. Here the CDR3 DNA is all that survives: 51 bases in frame from base 1.